Detailed here is one TCR beta chain. Its antigen is as yet unknown. Regarding time point: week 35, safety follow-up. Doses of 300 ug of mutant IDH1 20-mer peptide were given with topical imiquimod. In weeks 1, 3, 5, 7, 11, 15, 19 and 23, patients were immunized, eight times in all. There were new WHO grade 3 or 4 astrocytomas in the donors, and these were IDH1-mutant and ATRX-lost. Trimming took off 5 bases at V and 6 bases at J, with 14 bases between the two ends. Germline V lookup: CDR1 LNHDA, CDR2 SQIVND (reference sequence). The CDR3 is made up of 15 amino acids. These data belong to a study of a mutant IDH1 vaccine in newly diagnosed glioma. Study summary: Previous treatment comprised radiotherapy, temozolomide, or both, mostly both.

The method was immunoSEQ multiplex PCR; TCRdb's version includes in-frame clones alone and lacks a portion of them. The sample yields about 42,000 clones, around 83% seen once. The chain couples TRBV19 to TRBJ1-6; D is unclear. This receptor was obtained from a woman aged 45-65 years with glioma. The sample consisted of PBMCs, taken from a glioma patient whose treatment included an IDH1 peptide vaccine. The CDR3 region has the DNA TGTGCCAGTAGTGTCGGGATTAGCATTAATTCACCCCTCCACTTT. Encoded protein: CASSVGISINSPLHF.